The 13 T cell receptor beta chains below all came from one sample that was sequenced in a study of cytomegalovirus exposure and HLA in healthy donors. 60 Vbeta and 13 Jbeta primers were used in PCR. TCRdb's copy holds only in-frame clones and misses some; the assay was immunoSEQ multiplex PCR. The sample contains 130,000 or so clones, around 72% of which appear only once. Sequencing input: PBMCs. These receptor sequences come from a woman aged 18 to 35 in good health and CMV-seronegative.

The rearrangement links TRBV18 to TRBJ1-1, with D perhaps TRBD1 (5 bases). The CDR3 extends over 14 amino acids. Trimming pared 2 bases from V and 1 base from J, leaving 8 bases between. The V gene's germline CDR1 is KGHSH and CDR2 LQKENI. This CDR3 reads CASSPRTQNTEAFF. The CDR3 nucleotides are TGTGCCAGCTCACCAAGGACACAGAACACTGAAGCTTTCTTT.

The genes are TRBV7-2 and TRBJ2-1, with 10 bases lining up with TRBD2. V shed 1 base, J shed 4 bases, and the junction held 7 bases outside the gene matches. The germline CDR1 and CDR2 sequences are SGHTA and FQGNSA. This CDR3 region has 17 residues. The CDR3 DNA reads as TGTGCCAGCAGCTTAGGTGAACTAGCGGGATGGTACAATGAGCAGTTCTTC. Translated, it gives CASSLGELAGWYNEQFF.

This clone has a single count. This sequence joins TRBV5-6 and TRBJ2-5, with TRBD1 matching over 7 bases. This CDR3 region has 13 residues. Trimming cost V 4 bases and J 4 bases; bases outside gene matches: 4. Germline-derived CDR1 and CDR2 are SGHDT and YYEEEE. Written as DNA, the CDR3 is TGTGCCAGCAGCCAGACAGGGAGAGAGACCCAGTACTTC. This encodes CASSQTGRETQYF.

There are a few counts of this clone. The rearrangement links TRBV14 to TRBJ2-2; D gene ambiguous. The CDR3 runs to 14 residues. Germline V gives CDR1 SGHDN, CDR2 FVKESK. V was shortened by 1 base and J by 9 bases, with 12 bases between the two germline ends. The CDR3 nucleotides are TGTGCCAGCAGCCAAGTGTTGTGGGCCCGGGAGCTGTTTTTT. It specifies CASSQVLWARELFF.

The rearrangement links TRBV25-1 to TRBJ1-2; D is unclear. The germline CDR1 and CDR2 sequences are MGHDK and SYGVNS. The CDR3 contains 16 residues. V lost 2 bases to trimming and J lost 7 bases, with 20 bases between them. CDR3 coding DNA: TGTGCCAGCAGTGAACAATTAAGGCGAGGCACGGGTGGCTACACCTTC. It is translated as CASSEQLRRGTGGYTF.

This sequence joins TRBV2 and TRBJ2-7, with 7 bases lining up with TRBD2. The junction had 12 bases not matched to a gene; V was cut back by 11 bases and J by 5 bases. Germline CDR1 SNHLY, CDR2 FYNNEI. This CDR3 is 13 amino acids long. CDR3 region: CAVGLVPYNEQYF. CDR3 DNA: TGTGCCGTTGGACTAGTCCCTTATAACGAGCAGTACTTC.

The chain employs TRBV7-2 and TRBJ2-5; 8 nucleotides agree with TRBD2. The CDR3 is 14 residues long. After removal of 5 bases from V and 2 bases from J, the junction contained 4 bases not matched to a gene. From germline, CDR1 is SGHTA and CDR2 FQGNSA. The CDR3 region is CASSISGDQETQYF. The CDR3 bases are TGTGCCAGCAGCATTAGCGGGGATCAAGAGACCCAGTACTTC.

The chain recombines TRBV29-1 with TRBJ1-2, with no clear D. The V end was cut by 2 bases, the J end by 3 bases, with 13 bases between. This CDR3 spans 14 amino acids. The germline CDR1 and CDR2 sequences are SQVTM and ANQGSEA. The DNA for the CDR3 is TGCAGCGTTGAAAATATGGGCCAGCACTATGGCTACACCTTC. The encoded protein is CSVENMGQHYGYTF.

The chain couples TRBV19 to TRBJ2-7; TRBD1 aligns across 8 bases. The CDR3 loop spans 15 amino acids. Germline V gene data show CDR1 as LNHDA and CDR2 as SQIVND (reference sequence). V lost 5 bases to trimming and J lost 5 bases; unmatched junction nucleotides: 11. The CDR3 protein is CASSAPGTGGDEQYF. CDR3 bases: TGTGCCAGTAGTGCCCCTGGGACAGGTGGCGACGAGCAGTACTTC. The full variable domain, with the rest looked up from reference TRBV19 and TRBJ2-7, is DGGITQSPKYLFRKEGQNVTLSCEQNLNHDAMYWYRQDPGQGLRLIYYSQIVNDFQKGDIAEGYSVSREKKESFPLTVTSAQKNPTAFYLCASSAPGTGGDEQYFGPGTRLTVT.

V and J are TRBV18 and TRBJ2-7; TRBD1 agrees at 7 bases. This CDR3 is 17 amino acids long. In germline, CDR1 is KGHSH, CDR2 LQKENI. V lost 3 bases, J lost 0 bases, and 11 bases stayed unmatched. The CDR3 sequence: CASSPTGETGSSYEQYF. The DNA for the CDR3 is TGTGCCAGCTCACCCACGGGCGAGACAGGGAGCTCCTACGAGCAGTACTTC.

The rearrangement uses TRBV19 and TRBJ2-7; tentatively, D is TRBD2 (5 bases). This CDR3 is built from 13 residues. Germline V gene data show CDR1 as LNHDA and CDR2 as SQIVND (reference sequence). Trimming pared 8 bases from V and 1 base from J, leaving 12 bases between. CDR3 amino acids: CASGPSGSYEQYF. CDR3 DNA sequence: TGTGCCAGTGGGCCCAGCGGTTCCTACGAGCAGTACTTC.

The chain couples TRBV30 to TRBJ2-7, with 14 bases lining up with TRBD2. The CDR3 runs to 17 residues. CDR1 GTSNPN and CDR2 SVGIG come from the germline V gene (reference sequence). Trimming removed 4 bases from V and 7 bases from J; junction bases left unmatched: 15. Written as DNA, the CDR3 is TGTGCCTGGACCCTCGGACTAGCGGGAGGCCGCCAGGAAGAGCAGTACTTC. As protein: CAWTLGLAGGRQEEQYF.

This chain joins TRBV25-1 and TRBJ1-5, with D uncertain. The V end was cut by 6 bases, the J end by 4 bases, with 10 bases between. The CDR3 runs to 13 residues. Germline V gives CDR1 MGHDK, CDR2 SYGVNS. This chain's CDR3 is CASRLTDNQPQHF. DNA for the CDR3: TGTGCCAGCAGATTAACTGATAATCAGCCCCAGCATTTT.